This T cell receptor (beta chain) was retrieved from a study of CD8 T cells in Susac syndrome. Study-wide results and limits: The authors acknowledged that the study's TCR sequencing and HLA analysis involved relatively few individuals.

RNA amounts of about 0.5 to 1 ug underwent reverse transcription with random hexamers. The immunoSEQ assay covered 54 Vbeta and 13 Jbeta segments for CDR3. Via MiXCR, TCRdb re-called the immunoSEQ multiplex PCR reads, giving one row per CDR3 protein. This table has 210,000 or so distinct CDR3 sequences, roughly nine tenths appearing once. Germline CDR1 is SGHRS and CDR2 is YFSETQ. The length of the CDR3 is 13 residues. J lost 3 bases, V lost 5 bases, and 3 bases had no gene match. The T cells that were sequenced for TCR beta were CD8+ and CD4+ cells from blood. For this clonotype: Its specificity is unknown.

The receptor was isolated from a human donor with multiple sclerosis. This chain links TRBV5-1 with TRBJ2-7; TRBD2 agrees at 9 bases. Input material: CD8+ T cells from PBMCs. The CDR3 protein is CASRASGIYEQYF. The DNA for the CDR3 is TGCGCCAGCAGAGCTAGCGGGATCTACGAGCAGTACTTC.